This T cell receptor (beta chain) was observed in a study of regulatory T cells in long-lasting Graves disease. V lost 0 bases and J lost 3, with 8 bases in between. In germline, CDR1 is SGHAT, CDR2 FQNNGV. CDR3 length: 14 residues. The authors built TCR beta libraries using iRepertoire HTBI primers and Arm-PCR of CDR3 regions. TCRdb redid the calling of the multiplex PCR reads with MiXCR, one entry per CDR3 protein. The sample records about 430,000 distinct CDR3 sequences, around 16% being singletons. Time point of the sample: newly diagnosed GD, antithyroid drugs for less than 3 months. PBMC RNA was the source of the TCR library. This clonotype was recorded at least ten times. This sample was shared with a second study, whose subject was T cells in Graves' hyperthyroidism and ophthalmopathy.

The TCR originated in a middle-aged woman with Graves disease. The sample here was peripheral blood mononuclear cells (PBMCs), taken at new diagnosis, from a patient treated with antithyroid drugs. The gene calls are TRBV11-2 and TRBJ1-2; D not resolved. The DNA for the CDR3 is TGTGCCAGCAGCTTAGATCTGGGTTACTATGGCTACACCTTC. This codes for CASSLDLGYYGYTF. Together with reference TRBV11-2 and TRBJ1-2, the CDR3 gives the full variable domain: EAGVAQSPRYKIIEKRQSVAFWCNPISGHATLYWYQQILGQGPKLLIQFQNNGVVDDSQLPKDRFSAERLKGVDSTLKIQPAKLEDSAVYLCASSLDLGYYGYTFGSGTRLTVV.